The entry that follows covers one T cell receptor (beta chain) sequence. Trimming took 8 bases from V and 3 from J; bases not matched to a gene: 7. CDR3 size: 14 residues. Per the germline V gene, CDR1 is SNHLY and CDR2 is FYNNEI. This entry comes from a study of blood T cell repertoires in COVID-19. The overall study: Whether acute or convalescent, the COVID-19 samples came from the United States, Italy and Spain. T cells, B-cell-depleted T cells, or PBMCs supplied cDNA or gDNA.

Original methodology: Amplification of reference gene primers provided the estimated nucleated cell counts. TCRdb's copy holds only in-frame clones and misses some; the assay was immunoSEQ multiplex PCR. V, J and clone size are taken as reported in that table, and D and trimming were inferred from the DNA itself. The sample shows 110,000 to 150,000 clones, 80% of them seen only once. The clonotype was recovered from an older man who had recovered from COVID-19. The sequenced material came from peripheral blood. The gene calls are TRBV2 and TRBJ2-1; 7 nucleotides line up with TRBD2. CDR3 DNA: TGTGCCAGCGAGGGGAGGGCCTACTACAATGAGCAGTTCTTC. Its translation is CASEGRAYYNEQFF.